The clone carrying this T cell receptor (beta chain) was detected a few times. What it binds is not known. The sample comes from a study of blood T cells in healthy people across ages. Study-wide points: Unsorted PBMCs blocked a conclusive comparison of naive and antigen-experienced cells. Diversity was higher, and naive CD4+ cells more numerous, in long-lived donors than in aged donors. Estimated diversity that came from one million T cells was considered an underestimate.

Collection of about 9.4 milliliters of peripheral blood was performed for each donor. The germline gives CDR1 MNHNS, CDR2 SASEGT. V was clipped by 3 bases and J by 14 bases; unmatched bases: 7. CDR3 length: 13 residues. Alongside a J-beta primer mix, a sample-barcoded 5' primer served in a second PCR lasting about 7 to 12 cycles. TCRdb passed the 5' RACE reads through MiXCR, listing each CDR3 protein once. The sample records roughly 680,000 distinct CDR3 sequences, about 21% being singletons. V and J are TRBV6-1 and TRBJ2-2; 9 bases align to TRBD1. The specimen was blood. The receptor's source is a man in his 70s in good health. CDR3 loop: CASSEAGTGSLFF. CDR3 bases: TGTGCCAGCAGTGAGGCGGGGACAGGGAGTCTGTTTTTT.